This TCR beta chain derives from a study of cytomegalovirus exposure and HLA in healthy donors. Whole-study context: Assignment to the Caucasian-associated ancestry cluster applied to approximately 80% of the approximately 400 genotyped donors. General study points: V- and J-gene trimming in TCR beta was tied to a missense DCLRE1C variant by an analysis performed later. Per published accounts, TCR beta sequences correctly predicted the HLA-A and HLA-B alleles of most subjects. The classifier, whose performance was assessed in both the original and validation cohorts, reportedly diagnosed cytomegalovirus status with high specificity and sensitivity.

The PCR contained 60 Vbeta and 13 Jbeta primers. This table comes from immunoSEQ multiplex PCR, and its TCRdb copy is limited to in-frame clones, with some not included. The sample yields about 140,000 clones, roughly 90% seen once. Details on this clone: What it recognizes is unknown.

The trim removed 4 bases at V and 6 bases at J, leaving 1 base unmatched. CDR1 and CDR2 from the germline V gene are SNHLY and FYNNEI. This CDR3 region has 15 residues. The source of this sequence is a woman aged 40 to 55 in good health and CMV-seronegative. This sequence joins TRBV2 and TRBJ2-1; 15 bases line up with TRBD2. The sequencing input was PBMCs. The CDR3 DNA sequence: TGTGCCAGCAGTGGGACTAGCGGGAGGGCCAATGAGCAGTTCTTC. Residues: CASSGTSGRANEQFF.